These 27 T cell receptor beta chains originate from one sample sequenced in a study of blood T cell repertoires in COVID-19. TCRdb's table, derived via immunoSEQ multiplex PCR, lists solely in-frame clones and lacks some. The sample gives 140,000 or so clones, roughly 86% of which show up once; less than 4% is in the top ten. The sequencing sample was made of PBMCs or T cells enriched from blood (not recorded which). The receptors come from a woman aged 45-65 years with acute COVID-19.

The chain uses TRBV3-1 (or the pseudogene TRBV3-2) and TRBJ2-2; D gene ambiguous. Deletions cut 1 base from V and 7 bases from J, with 7 bases between. The CDR3 has 13 residues. CDR1 is LGHDT and CDR2 is YNNKEL in the germline V gene (reference sequence). CDR3 sequence (DNA): TGTGCCAGCAGCCAAGTGCGAGTCGGGGAGCTGTTTTTT. Its protein product is CASSQVRVGELFF.

This chain joins TRBV5-1 and TRBJ1-1; 7 bases are shared with TRBD1. From germline, CDR1 is SGHRS and CDR2 YFSETQ. J lost 1 base, V lost 6 bases, and 9 bases had no gene match. This CDR3 is 15 amino acids long. CDR3 sequence reads: CASIPGQSPNTEAFF. The CDR3 nucleotides are TGCGCCAGCATCCCGGGACAGTCCCCGAACACTGAAGCTTTCTTT. The full variable domain, rest sourced from reference TRBV5-1 and TRBJ1-1, is KAGVTQTPRYLIKTRGQQVTLSCSPISGHRSVSWYQQTPGQGLQFLFEYFSETQRNKGNFPGRFSGRQFSNSRSEMNVSTLELGDSALYLCASIPGQSPNTEAFFGQGTRLTVV.

The chain employs TRBV9 and TRBJ2-6; 11 bases line up with TRBD1. The germline V gene encodes CDR1 SGDLS and CDR2 YYNGEE. CDR3 length: 17 amino acids. Germline trimming cut 3 bases from V and 0 bases from J; bases unmatched to any gene: 2. The CDR3 loop is CASSGGTGGSGANVLTF. The CDR3 DNA sequence: TGTGCCAGCAGCGGTGGGACAGGGGGCTCTGGGGCCAACGTCCTGACTTTC.

The gene calls are TRBV6-5 and TRBJ2-7, with D perhaps TRBD1 (7 bases). Germline V gene lookup returns CDR1 MNHEY and CDR2 SVGAGI. This CDR3 contains 13 residues. V was trimmed by 5 bases and J by 2 bases, leaving 10 bases between them. CDR3 amino acids: CASSRGTAYEQYF. CDR3 sequence (DNA): TGTGCCAGCAGTCGGGGGACAGCCTACGAGCAGTACTTC.

Only one count was recorded for this clone. The chain recombines TRBV5-1 with TRBJ2-7, with D maybe TRBD2 (5 bases). Trimming pared 0 bases from V and 12 bases from J, leaving 16 bases between. The CDR3 runs to 13 residues. CDR1 SGHRS and CDR2 YFSETQ come from the germline V gene. Written as DNA, the CDR3 is TGCGCCAGCAGCTTGGCCGATAGTAGCGTATCGTACTTC. This codes for CASSLADSSVSYF.

The rearrangement uses TRBV24-1 and TRBJ2-3, with 11 positions matching TRBD2. The length of the CDR3 is 16 residues. Germline V gene sequence: CDR1 KGHDR, CDR2 SFDVKD. The J segment lost 5 bases and the V segment lost 4 bases, leaving 7 bases of the junction unmatched. The CDR3 sequence: CATSDIAGGQIDTQYF. DNA for the CDR3: TGTGCCACCAGTGACATAGCGGGAGGGCAGATAGATACGCAGTATTTT.

This clone has only a few counts. This chain links TRBV24-1 with TRBJ2-1; 15 positions agree with TRBD2. CDR1 is KGHDR, CDR2 SFDVKD, per germline. The V gene end was trimmed by 0 bases and the J gene end by 3 bases; junction bases not matched to a gene: 5. This CDR3 contains 19 residues. The CDR3 DNA sequence: TGTGCCACCAGTGATTTGCGGACTAGCGGGGGGGGGATCTACAATGAGCAGTTCTTC. Residues: CATSDLRTSGGGIYNEQFF.

The J gene is TRBJ2-1, the V gene TRBV4-2, with a possible D match to TRBD2 (6 bases). The V gene's germline CDR1 is LGHNA and CDR2 YNFKEQ. Trimming left V 4 bases short and J 3 bases short, with 13 bases between. The CDR3 spans 15 residues. CDR3: CASSLGLDDYNEQFF. CDR3 coding DNA: TGTGCCAGCAGCCTGGGACTGGACGACTACAATGAGCAGTTCTTC.

For the CDR3, the DNA is TGTGCCAGCAGTTCAGGGACAGAGACAGTAAAGCAGTACTTC. Protein: CASSSGTETVKQYF. The chain carries TRBV7-9 and TRBJ2-7; TRBD1 matches at 7 bases. Germline-derived CDR1 and CDR2 are SEHNR and FQNEAQ (reference sequence). This CDR3 comprises 14 residues. V lost 6 bases to trimming and J lost 8 bases; unmatched junction nucleotides: 13.

The rearrangement uses TRBV29-1 and TRBJ2-5, with 12 bases identical to TRBD2. J gave up 5 bases and V 8 bases, and 12 bases lay outside the gene matches. Per germline, CDR1 SQVTM and CDR2 ANQGSEA. The CDR3 totals 15 residues. The CDR3 bases are TGCAGCCTGAGGCTAGCGGGAGGGCCAGGGGAGACCCAGTACTTC. This translates into CSLRLAGGPGETQYF.

The chain is built from TRBV13 and TRBJ1-3, with D hard to call. V was shortened by 0 bases and J by 4 bases, with 4 bases between the two germline ends. The CDR3 totals 13 residues. Per the germline V gene, CDR1 is PRHDT and CDR2 is FYEKMQ (reference sequence). This chain's CDR3 is CASSLGLGNTIYF. The CDR3, as DNA: TGTGCCAGCAGCTTAGGGCTAGGAAACACCATATATTTT.

J is TRBJ2-1 and V is TRBV30; D may be TRBD1 (5 bases). Looked up from germline, CDR1 is GTSNPN and CDR2 is SVGIG (reference sequence). V dropped 5 bases and J dropped 2 bases, with 16 bases sitting between them. This CDR3 contains 15 residues. The CDR3 here is CAWEDMGSPYNEQFF. Here the CDR3 DNA reads TGTGCCTGGGAGGACATGGGGTCCCCCTACAATGAGCAGTTCTTC.

CDR3 residues: CASSWGTLRGGSKNIQYF. The CDR3 bases are TGTGCCAGCAGCTGGGGGACCCTCCGAGGGGGCTCGAAAAACATTCAGTACTTC. This chain joins TRBV7-3 and TRBJ2-4; 7 nucleotides match TRBD1. V was clipped by 4 bases and J by 4 bases; unmatched bases: 16. Germline CDR1 SGHTA, CDR2 FQGTGA. CDR3 length equals 18 residues.

V is TRBV5-1 and J is TRBJ1-1; D gene ambiguous. The CDR3 runs 14 residues. Germline lookup yields CDR1 SGHRS and CDR2 YFSETQ. Trimming pared 0 bases from V and 2 bases from J, leaving 8 bases between. CDR3 loop: CASSLVSENTEAFF. The CDR3 DNA is TGCGCCAGCAGCTTGGTTTCAGAAAACACTGAAGCTTTCTTT. The variable domain in full, with the rest retrieved from reference TRBV5-1 and TRBJ1-1, is KAGVTQTPRYLIKTRGQQVTLSCSPISGHRSVSWYQQTPGQGLQFLFEYFSETQRNKGNFPGRFSGRQFSNSRSEMNVSTLELGDSALYLCASSLVSENTEAFFGQGTRLTVV.

The chain links TRBV3-1 (or the pseudogene TRBV3-2) to TRBJ2-5; 9 bases line up with TRBD1. Germline V gives CDR1 LGHDT, CDR2 YNNKEL (reference sequence). CDR3 size: 16 residues. Trimming cost V 0 bases and J 5 bases; bases outside gene matches: 7. This CDR3 is CASSQDRDRVGETQYF. The CDR3 DNA sequence: TGTGCCAGCAGCCAAGACCGGGACAGGGTCGGGGAGACCCAGTACTTC.

CDR3 sequence (DNA): TGTGCCTGGAACCTAGCCGACTACAATGAGCAGTTCTTC. Amino acids: CAWNLADYNEQFF. The J gene is TRBJ2-1, the V gene TRBV30; a weak D match, TRBD2 (5 bases). V lost 4 bases, J lost 3 bases, and 10 bases lay in between. The CDR3 runs 13 residues. Germline loops: CDR1 GTSNPN, CDR2 SVGIG (reference sequence).

The V gene is TRBV24-1, the J gene TRBJ1-2; D possibly corresponds to TRBD1 (5 bases). This CDR3 has 14 amino acids. Trimming removed 7 bases from V and 2 bases from J, with 13 bases in between. Germline CDR1 reads KGHDR; CDR2 reads SFDVKD. The CDR3 nucleotides read TGTGCCACCAGAGAAAGGACAAGCAACTATGGCTACACCTTC. Its translation is CATRERTSNYGYTF.

This chain joins TRBV7-9 and TRBJ1-1, with D possibly being TRBD1 (6 bases). The CDR3 loop spans 14 amino acids. Trimming took 5 bases from V and 5 from J, leaving 15 bases between them. From germline, CDR1 is SEHNR and CDR2 FQNEAQ (reference sequence). The DNA for the CDR3 is TGTGCCAGCAGCAGAAGCAGGGGCTGGACTGAAGCTTTCTTT. This translates into CASSRSRGWTEAFF.

The chain links TRBV5-4 to TRBJ1-2; D is perhaps TRBD1 (6 bases). The CDR3 has 15 residues. Germline lookup yields CDR1 SGHNT and CDR2 YYREEE (reference sequence). V lost 3 bases and J lost 6, with 18 bases in between. DNA of the CDR3: TGTGCCAGCAGCTCCAAGGTCGCAGGGGATCATGGCTACACCTTC. This codes for CASSSKVAGDHGYTF.

This chain links TRBV28 with TRBJ1-4; 7 bases are a match to TRBD1. The germline gives CDR1 MDHEN, CDR2 SYDVKM. J lost 8 bases, V lost 6 bases, and 6 bases had no gene match. CDR3 length: 13 amino acids. For the CDR3, the DNA is TGTGCCAGCAGAGGGACAGAGAGCGAAAAACTGTTTTTT. Residues: CASRGTESEKLFF.

J is TRBJ1-6 and V is TRBV19, with 11 positions matching TRBD1. The CDR3 has 13 amino acids. With 6 bases clipped from V and 8 bases from J, the junction kept 0 bases outside the gene matches. The germline V gene has CDR1 LNHDA and CDR2 SQIVND (reference sequence). The CDR3 protein is CASRGQGDSPLHF. Here the CDR3 DNA reads TGTGCCAGTAGGGGACAGGGGGATTCACCCCTCCACTTT.

The chain employs TRBV6-2 or TRBV6-3 and TRBJ2-7, with 12 bases lining up with TRBD2. This CDR3 region has 15 residues. V trimming: 2 bases; J trimming: 6 bases; junction bases outside the gene matches: 5. Per germline, CDR1 MNHEY and CDR2 SVGEGT. Written as DNA, the CDR3 is TGTGCCAGCAGTTACGGACTAGCGGGGCCCTTCGAGCAGTACTTC. Its protein product is CASSYGLAGPFEQYF.

The rearrangement links TRBV6-2 or TRBV6-3 to TRBJ2-7, with D hard to call. Trimming pared 5 bases from V and 3 bases from J, leaving 5 bases between. Germline-derived CDR1 and CDR2 are MNHEY and SVGEGT. CDR3 size: 11 residues. In DNA form, the CDR3 reads TGTGCCAGCAGTGGTAGCTACGAGCAGTACTTC. Its protein is CASSGSYEQYF.

The gene calls are TRBV7-3 and TRBJ2-5; 8 positions agree with TRBD2. Per germline, CDR1 SGHTA and CDR2 FQGTGA. The CDR3 has 16 amino acids. The J segment lost 5 bases and the V segment lost 5 bases, leaving 13 bases of the junction unmatched. DNA for the CDR3: TGTGCCAGCAGCCCGGAGGTAGCGGGGACTTTTGAGACCCAGTACTTC. Its translation: CASSPEVAGTFETQYF.

V is TRBV10-2 and J is TRBJ2-7, with 7 bases matching TRBD1. Trimming at V came to 7 bases and at J to 2 bases, leaving 5 bases not matched to a gene. From germline, CDR1 is WSHSY and CDR2 SAAADI. CDR3 length equals 13 residues. This CDR3 reads CASNRQGTYEQYF. The CDR3 DNA follows: TGCGCCAGCAACCGACAGGGTACCTACGAGCAGTACTTC.

This chain joins TRBV7-9 and TRBJ1-4; 7 bases map to TRBD1. The CDR3 sequence is 14 residues long. Germline V gene data show CDR1 as SEHNR and CDR2 as FQNEAQ (reference sequence). V lost 5 bases to trimming and J lost 4 bases; unmatched junction nucleotides: 4. The DNA of the CDR3 is TGTGCCAGCAGCAACCAGGGGGTTAATGAAAAACTGTTTTTT. It yields the protein CASSNQGVNEKLFF. Drawing the rest from reference TRBV7-9 and TRBJ1-4, the complete variable domain is DTGVSQNPRHKITKRGQNVTFRCDPISEHNRLYWYRQTLGQGPEFLTYFQNEAQLEKSRLLSDRFSAERPKGSFSTLEIQRTEQGDSAMYLCASSNQGVNEKLFFGSGTQLSVL.

The rearrangement uses TRBV6-2 or TRBV6-3 and TRBJ2-1; TRBD2 is a possible D gene (7 bases). The length of the CDR3 is 16 residues. With 4 bases removed from V and 9 bases from J, the gap between germline ends came to 22 bases. Germline lookup yields CDR1 MNHEY and CDR2 SVGEGT. This CDR3 is CASSWGASGLGSEQFF. The CDR3, as DNA: TGTGCCAGCAGTTGGGGGGCTAGCGGCCTTGGGAGTGAGCAGTTCTTC.